One and the same sample provided the 5 T cell receptor beta chains below, sequenced in a study of blood T cell repertoires in COVID-19. TCRdb keeps only in-frame clones here, not all; method: immunoSEQ multiplex PCR. This table has about 170,000 clones, approximately 90% appearing once. The sequencing sample was made of peripheral blood. The receptors were gathered from a man between 18 and 29 years old with COVID-19, enrolled during active disease.

The V call is TRBV11-2, the J call TRBJ1-3; the match to TRBD1 covers 9 bases. Looked up from germline, CDR1 is SGHAT and CDR2 is FQNNGV. V trimming: 0 bases; J trimming: 4 bases; junction bases outside the gene matches: 4. The CDR3 contains 16 residues. Here the CDR3 reads CASSLDWTGAGNTIYF. The CDR3 region has the DNA TGTGCCAGCAGCTTAGACTGGACAGGGGCAGGAAACACCATATATTTT. Combining the CDR3 with reference TRBV11-2 and TRBJ1-3 gives the whole variable domain EAGVAQSPRYKIIEKRQSVAFWCNPISGHATLYWYQQILGQGPKLLIQFQNNGVVDDSQLPKDRFSAERLKGVDSTLKIQPAKLEDSAVYLCASSLDWTGAGNTIYFGEGSWLTVV.

This chain links TRBV9 with TRBJ2-1; no reliable D call. Trimming took off 0 bases at V and 0 bases at J, with 7 bases between the two ends. The CDR3 loop spans 15 amino acids. Germline assignment: CDR1 SGDLS and CDR2 YYNGEE. In DNA, the CDR3 is TGTGCCAGCAGCGTAGTTTCGAGCTCCTACAATGAGCAGTTCTTC. Protein sequence: CASSVVSSSYNEQFF.

The chain recombines TRBV15 with TRBJ2-6; D perhaps matches TRBD1 (6 bases). The CDR3 is 16 residues long. V dropped 0 bases and J dropped 0 bases, with 6 bases sitting between them. Germline CDR1 reads LNHNV; CDR2 reads YYDKDF (reference sequence). The CDR3 is CATSREGASGANVLTF. The CDR3 DNA reads TGTGCCACCAGCAGAGAGGGGGCCTCTGGGGCCAACGTCCTGACTTTC. The full variable domain, in which reference TRBV15 and TRBJ2-6 provide the parts outside the CDR3, is DAMVIQNPRYQVTQFGKPVTLSCSQTLNHNVMYWYQQKSSQAPKLLFHYYDKDFNNEADTPDNFQSRRPNTSFCFLDIRSPGLGDTAMYLCATSREGASGANVLTFGAGSRLTVL.

With regard to this clone: A much larger clone is a single base away; this may be a read error. The sample carries other DNA sequences with the same CDR3. The V call is TRBV5-6, the J call TRBJ1-4, with unresolved D. This CDR3 comprises 14 residues. Germline lookup yields CDR1 SGHDT and CDR2 YYEEEE. The CDR3: CASSLIATNEKLLF. CDR3 in DNA: TGTGCCAGCAGCTTGATTGCAACTAATGAAAAACTGCTTTTT.

The rearrangement links TRBV2 to TRBJ2-1; 7 nucleotides agree with TRBD2. Germline V lookup: CDR1 SNHLY, CDR2 FYNNEI. The CDR3 totals 15 residues. J gave up 4 bases and V 4 bases, and 7 bases lay outside the gene matches. Here the CDR3 DNA reads TGTGCCAGCAGTGCGGCTAGCGGATTTTACAATGAGCAGTTCTTC. Translation gives CASSAASGFYNEQFF.